This T cell receptor beta chain was sequenced for a study of T cell repertoires in aging, cancer and after chemotherapy (dated by TCRdb to between 2018 and 2021). About the study as a whole: Six donor age groups were covered, ranging from 30 or younger up to 70 or older, and each group contained at least three individuals. In the hematological group, paired pre- and post-chemotherapy samples were obtained from chronic lymphocytic leukemia patients treated with fludarabine- or bendamustine-based regimens. In total, the full dataset held about 9.5 million TCR reads. To look at immunoaging and at how T cells reconstitute after chemotherapy, the study profiled TCR beta repertoires in peripheral blood from both healthy donors and cancer patients. The cohort comprised 200 to 250 cancer patients, 85 to 94 with hematological and around 130 with solid cancers, plus 95 healthy donors as a reference group.

From the cysteine up to the phenylalanine, the CDR3 has a length of 13 residues. The kept DNA is CDR3 alone, 39 bases in frame from the first base. From a lookup of the germline V gene, CDR1 and CDR2 are SGDLS and YYNGEE. Deletion took 1 base off V and 5 bases off J, with a span of 4 bases between the germline ends. A remark on this clonotype: It lacks a known antigen. No quality values exist for individual bases; no much larger clone is one base distant.

Genomic DNA extracted from peripheral blood, rather than sorted cells or RNA, was used as the source for amplification of TCR beta rearrangements. The paper as a whole reports these results and caveats: Declining TCR diversity with age in healthy donors was mainly explained by loss of richness; in cancer patients, loss of evenness also contributed. An increase in median generation probability over the chemotherapy interval was observed in both cancer cohorts, suggesting that the repertoire was reconstituted through rebound thymic output. According to the authors, the repertoire data do not permit conclusions about immunological memory after chemotherapy. Lymphoid organ infiltration was present in hematological cancer patients, and this infiltration may itself impair thymic emigration or peripheral T cell expansion. Compared with age-matched healthy donors, untreated patients with either hematological or solid cancers had significantly lower TCR diversity in the blood along with higher clonality.

Rearranged TRB sequences spanning V, D and J segments were amplified by multiplex touch-down PCR using a mixed TRB-A/B primer pool. Illumina adapters and sample indices were attached to the amplicons through two consecutive PCR reactions run with Phusion HS II polymerase. Amplicons were gel-purified with the NucleoSpin Gel and PCR Clean-up kit, then checked with Qubit and an Agilent 2100 Bioanalyzer. Libraries were sequenced on an Illumina MiSeq using 600-cycle, single-indexed, paired-end runs. From the authors' description of their analysis: MiXCR versions 2.12 and 3.0.5 were used to process the TRB sequences. Each unique CDR3 nucleotide sequence counted as one clone, and only productive sequences with at least two reads were retained. Repertoire metrics included Shannon diversity, evenness, clonality (one minus evenness), and alpha-parameterized diversity profiles from alpha 0 to 5. Generation probabilities of clones in paired pre- and post-chemotherapy samples were computed with the IGoR algorithm. The public reads were reprocessed in TCRdb via fastp at Q25 and MiXCR, keeping in-frame beta chains. One record per CDR3 amino acid sequence lists the most common genes and DNA. The V and J calls here are based on TCRdb, not the publication. In all, the sample holds about 6,400 distinct CDR3 sequences, and roughly a fifth of those were seen once. About 2.4% of the sample lies in the top ten.

The sequence is built from TRBV9 and TRBJ1-6; confidence is insufficient to name the D gene. What was sequenced was blood. This TCR was recovered from a human donor with a blood cancer. The CDR3 loop reads CASSVMDNSPLHF. The sequenced DNA: TGTGCCAGCAGCGTAATGGATAATTCACCCCTCCACTTT.